One sample yielded the 5 T cell receptor beta chains listed below, sequenced in a study of blood T cell repertoires in COVID-19. Method: immunoSEQ multiplex PCR; TCRdb's copy keeps in-frame clones and lacks some. The sample consists of over 30,000 clones, 90% of them appearing once. Sequenced sample: peripheral blood. The origin of the receptors is a man older than 75 with acute or convalescent COVID-19.

CDR3 in DNA: TGTGCCACCAGCAGAGGACAAGCGGATCAGCCCCAGCATTTT. Its translation: CATSRGQADQPQHF. This chain joins TRBV15 and TRBJ1-5; no clear D gene. V was clipped by 1 base and J by 5 bases, with 9 bases between them. CDR1 LNHNV and CDR2 YYDKDF come from the germline V gene (reference sequence). The length of the CDR3 is 14 residues.

The rearrangement links TRBV19 to TRBJ1-4, with 10 bases fitting TRBD1. V lost 3 bases, J lost 1 base, and 5 bases stayed unmatched. This CDR3 is built from 17 residues. Germline lookup yields CDR1 LNHDA and CDR2 SQIVND (reference sequence). CDR3 bases: TGTGCCAGTAGTATCCGGGACAGGGGACAAACTAATGAAAAACTGTTTTTT. This gives the protein CASSIRDRGQTNEKLFF.

The gene calls are TRBV2 and TRBJ1-1; TRBD1 might be the D (5 bases). Trimming took 6 bases from V and 8 from J, leaving 19 bases between them. CDR3 size: 14 residues. Germline loops: CDR1 SNHLY, CDR2 FYNNEI. The CDR3 loop is CASRGKPWGEEAFF. In DNA, the CDR3 is TGTGCCAGCAGGGGGAAGCCCTGGGGGGAAGAAGCTTTCTTT. Full variable domain (rest looked up from reference TRBV2 and TRBJ1-1): EPEVTQTPSHQVTQMGQEVILRCVPISNHLYFYWYRQILGQKVEFLVSFYNNEISEKSEIFDDQFSVERPDGSNFTLKIRSTKLEDSAMYFCASRGKPWGEEAFFGQGTRLTVV.

The J gene is TRBJ1-4, the V gene TRBV13; TRBD1 is a possible D gene (5 bases). The V end lost 5 bases, the J end lost 10 bases, and 11 bases lay between the germline ends. The CDR3 loop spans 12 amino acids. Germline CDR1 is PRHDT and CDR2 is FYEKMQ (reference sequence). The CDR3 DNA follows: TGTGCCAGCAGCCGCGTGGGGGGAAAACTGTTTTTT. Amino acids: CASSRVGGKLFF. Full variable domain (outside the CDR3, taken from reference TRBV13 and TRBJ1-4): AAGVIQSPRHLIKEKRETATLKCYPIPRHDTVYWYQQGPGQDPQFLISFYEKMQSDKGSIPDRFSAQQFSDYHSELNMSSLELGDSALYFCASSRVGGKLFFGSGTQLSVL.

Here the CDR3 reads CASSPGRGHDGYTF. In DNA form, the CDR3 reads TGTGCCAGCAGCCCAGGCCGGGGTCACGATGGCTACACCTTC. The chain joins TRBV7-6 to TRBJ1-2; D is unresolved. This CDR3 has 14 amino acids. The V gene lost 5 bases and the J gene lost 6 bases, with 16 bases spanning the gap. CDR1 is SGHVS, CDR2 FNYEAQ, per germline.